The 12 T cell receptor beta chains in this list originate from one sample, sequenced in a study of OX40 agonist ivuxolimab in advanced cancers. Method: immunoSEQ multiplex PCR; TCRdb's copy keeps in-frame clones and lacks some. This table holds 9,500 to 12,000 clones, less than 80% found once. The sample here was CD4+ or CD8+ T cells sorted from blood, taken in a trial of the OX40 agonist ivuxolimab. These receptors all come from an adult with an advanced solid tumor such as melanoma, head and neck, liver or kidney cancer.

The chain combines TRBV9 with TRBJ1-6; TRBD1 is a possible D gene (5 bases). The CDR3 consists of 14 residues. Trimming stripped 4 bases from V and 8 bases from J, with 13 bases between. In germline, CDR1 is SGDLS, CDR2 YYNGEE. CDR3: CASSPRGVDSPLHF. The CDR3 DNA reads as TGTGCCAGCAGCCCCCGAGGGGTTGATTCACCCCTCCACTTT.

V gene TRBV19 combines with J gene TRBJ2-2; no firm D call. Between the trimmed V and J ends, which lost 6 bases and 7 bases, there was a span of 15 bases. Germline V lookup: CDR1 LNHDA, CDR2 SQIVND (reference sequence). The CDR3 has 14 amino acids. CDR3 protein: CASSPGQTIGELFF. The CDR3 nucleotides are TGTGCCAGTAGCCCGGGCCAAACGATCGGGGAGCTGTTTTTT.

This chain connects TRBV7-8 to TRBJ1-2; D is perhaps TRBD1 (5 bases). The germline V gene encodes CDR1 SGHVS and CDR2 FQNEAQ. The CDR3 runs to 14 residues. Trimming pared 5 bases from V and 2 bases from J, leaving 12 bases between. CDR3 DNA: TGTGCCAGCAGCCAGGGACGGGGGAACTATGGCTACACCTTC. It codes for CASSQGRGNYGYTF. Using reference TRBV7-8 and TRBJ1-2 for the parts outside the CDR3, the full variable domain is GAGVSQSPRYKVAKRGQDVALRCDPISGHVSLFWYQQALGQGPEFLTYFQNEAQLDKSGLPSDRFFAERPEGSVSTLKIQRTQQEDSAVYLCASSQGRGNYGYTFGSGTRLTVV.

The chain's CDR3 is CASSPGQGIPYNEQFF. The CDR3 DNA reads as TGTGCCAGCAGTCCGGGACAGGGCATCCCCTACAATGAGCAGTTCTTC. The chain links TRBV25-1 to TRBJ2-1; TRBD1 matches 9 bases. The germline V gene has CDR1 MGHDK and CDR2 SYGVNS. This CDR3 contains 16 residues. V trimming: 5 bases; J trimming: 2 bases; junction bases outside the gene matches: 7.

This clone was observed a few times. The rearrangement uses TRBV13 and TRBJ2-3; D uncertain. Germline V gene sequence: CDR1 PRHDT, CDR2 FYEKMQ (reference sequence). This CDR3 has 13 residues. Trimming cost V 2 bases and J 3 bases, with 6 bases left between them. The CDR3 DNA follows: TGTGCCAGCAGCTTATCGTTGACAGATACGCAGTATTTT. This translates into CASSLSLTDTQYF. The full variable domain, in which reference TRBV13 and TRBJ2-3 provide the parts outside the CDR3, is AAGVIQSPRHLIKEKRETATLKCYPIPRHDTVYWYQQGPGQDPQFLISFYEKMQSDKGSIPDRFSAQQFSDYHSELNMSSLELGDSALYFCASSLSLTDTQYFGPGTRLTVL.

This clone was picked up a small number of times. The same CDR3 can be traced to other DNA sequences in this sample. The CDR3 region is CASSGRYGNQPQHF. The CDR3 DNA reads TGTGCCAGCAGTGGGAGGTACGGCAATCAGCCCCAGCATTTT. The chain couples TRBV2 to TRBJ1-5; no definite D call. The CDR3 runs to 14 residues. Germline CDR1 reads SNHLY; CDR2 reads FYNNEI. Trimming took 4 bases from V and 2 from J, leaving 9 bases between them. Full variable domain (outside the CDR3, taken from reference TRBV2 and TRBJ1-5): EPEVTQTPSHQVTQMGQEVILRCVPISNHLYFYWYRQILGQKVEFLVSFYNNEISEKSEIFDDQFSVERPDGSNFTLKIRSTKLEDSAMYFCASSGRYGNQPQHFGDGTRLSIL.

The chain couples TRBV7-9 to TRBJ2-5, with TRBD2 matching 11 bases. The J segment lost 2 bases and the V segment lost 4 bases, leaving 9 bases of the junction unmatched. Germline lookup yields CDR1 SEHNR and CDR2 FQNEAQ (reference sequence). The CDR3 has 17 amino acids. CDR3 in DNA: TGTGCCAGCAGCTCGTTAGTTATAGCGGGGGGGCAAGAGACCCAGTACTTC. This encodes CASSSLVIAGGQETQYF. Based on the CDR3 plus reference TRBV7-9 and TRBJ2-5, the full variable domain is DTGVSQNPRHKITKRGQNVTFRCDPISEHNRLYWYRQTLGQGPEFLTYFQNEAQLEKSRLLSDRFSAERPKGSFSTLEIQRTEQGDSAMYLCASSSLVIAGGQETQYFGPGTRLLVL.

The rearrangement links TRBV5-6 to TRBJ2-3; 8 bases match TRBD2. After removal of 3 bases from V and 1 base from J, the junction contained 7 bases not matched to a gene. Per the germline V gene, CDR1 is SGHDT and CDR2 is YYEEEE. The CDR3 covers 16 residues. CDR3: CASSYGTRGRTDTQYF. For the CDR3, the DNA is TGTGCCAGCAGCTACGGGACTAGAGGCCGCACAGATACGCAGTATTTT. The entire variable domain, with the rest obtained from reference TRBV5-6 and TRBJ2-3, is as follows: DAGVTQSPTHLIKTRGQQVTLRCSPKSGHDTVSWYQQALGQGPQFIFQYYEEEERQRGNFPDRFSGHQFPNYSSELNVNALLLGDSALYLCASSYGTRGRTDTQYFGPGTRLTVL.

The V call is TRBV9, the J call TRBJ2-6; D not certain. CDR1 and CDR2 from the germline V gene are SGDLS and YYNGEE. This CDR3 has 15 residues. Trimming took 1 base from V and 2 from J, leaving 7 bases between them. CDR3 amino acids: CASSVPEAGANVLTF. DNA for the CDR3: TGTGCCAGCAGCGTACCCGAGGCTGGGGCCAACGTCCTGACTTTC.

The chain recombines TRBV10-2 with TRBJ2-1; the match to TRBD2 covers 15 bases. The CDR3 contains 14 residues. V shed 3 bases, J shed 14 bases, and the junction held 5 bases outside the gene matches. Germline V gene sequence: CDR1 WSHSY, CDR2 SAAADI. CDR3 in amino acids: CASSDGLAGGLKFF. In DNA, the CDR3 is TGCGCCAGCAGTGACGGACTAGCGGGGGGGCTGAAGTTCTTC.

V gene TRBV9 combines with J gene TRBJ1-3, with a possible D match to TRBD1 (5 bases). Germline V gene sequence: CDR1 SGDLS, CDR2 YYNGEE. V lost 0 bases, J lost 2 bases, and 9 bases lay in between. CDR3 length: 15 residues. CDR3 DNA: TGTGCCAGCAGCGTAGCCAGGGCCCCTGGAAACACCATATATTTT. Translation gives CASSVARAPGNTIYF. Using reference TRBV9 and TRBJ1-3 for the parts outside the CDR3, the full variable domain is DSGVTQTPKHLITATGQRVTLRCSPRSGDLSVYWYQQSLDQGLQFLIQYYNGEERAKGNILERFSAQQFPDLHSELNLSSLELGDSALYFCASSVARAPGNTIYFGEGSWLTVV.

The J gene is TRBJ2-1, the V gene TRBV7-3; no reliable D call. Germline V gene sequence: CDR1 SGHTA, CDR2 FQGTGA. The CDR3 has 13 amino acids. Trimming cost V 2 bases and J 7 bases, with 9 bases left between them. CDR3 in amino acids: CASSLSGLNEQFF. The CDR3 DNA reads TGTGCCAGCAGCTTATCGGGTCTTAATGAGCAGTTCTTC.